This entry lists 30 T cell receptor beta chains sequenced from one sample in a study of T cells expressing NK-cell markers. TCRdb re-called the 5' RACE reads; one entry per CDR3 protein, DNA not given. Its table records 200,000 to 300,000 distinct CDR3 sequences. The source material was blood T cells: a sorted CD56 or NKG2C T cell subset, CD4+ or CD8+ T cells, or bulk PBMC T cells (not recorded which). The receptors shown here come from a woman aged 18 to 75 in good health.

This sequence joins TRBV10-1 and TRBJ2-1; TCRdb proposes TRBD1, but this gene call is untestable without DNA. Germline V gene data show CDR1 as WNHNN and CDR2 as SYGVQD (reference sequence). The CDR3 consists of 15 residues. CDR3: CASSDPGQGYNEQFF.

The V gene is TRBV27, the J gene TRBJ2-7; the D call of TRBD2 rests on TCRdb alone, since no DNA is present to check it. The CDR3 has 11 residues. Germline-derived CDR1 and CDR2 are MNHEY and SMNVEV (reference sequence). The CDR3 reads CASRRGYEQYF.

The V gene is TRBV18, the J gene TRBJ1-1; no DNA is available, so the TRBD1 call from TCRdb remains unchecked. The CDR3 totals 12 residues. The germline V gene has CDR1 KGHSH and CDR2 LQKENI. CDR3 region: CASSDSHLEAFF. The variable domain in full, with the rest retrieved from reference TRBV18 and TRBJ1-1, is NAGVMQNPRHLVRRRGQEARLRCSPMKGHSHVYWYRQLPEEGLKFMVYLQKENIIDESGMPKERFSAEFPKEGPSILRIQQVVRGDSAAYFCASSDSHLEAFFGQGTRLTVV.

This chain joins TRBV12-3 or TRBV12-4 and TRBJ1-4; no DNA is available, so the TRBD1 call from TCRdb remains unchecked. The CDR3 contains 18 residues. The CDR3 sequence is CASSLGRGKGQTNEKLFF.

The chain has TRBV3-1 and TRBJ2-6; lacking DNA, the TRBD1 call made by TCRdb goes unchecked. Germline loops: CDR1 LGHDT, CDR2 YNNKEL (reference sequence). The CDR3 is made up of 19 amino acids. CDR3 sequence: CASSHRGAGQFSGANVLTF.

CDR3 loop: CASSLHTRDTYGYTF. V is TRBV5-6 and J is TRBJ1-2; the TRBD1 assignment by TCRdb is unverifiable without DNA. The CDR3 covers 15 residues. Germline V gene lookup returns CDR1 SGHDT and CDR2 YYEEEE.

V and J are TRBV7-2 and TRBJ1-2; TCRdb's D call, TRBD1, is unchecked because there is no DNA. Per germline, CDR1 SGHTA and CDR2 FQGNSA. The CDR3 spans 13 residues. CDR3 residues: CASSLNRGRRYTF.

The chain couples TRBV6-1 to TRBJ1-1; TCRdb proposes TRBD1, but this gene call is untestable without DNA. This CDR3 is 15 amino acids long. Germline CDR1 MNHNS, CDR2 SASEGT. CDR3 sequence reads: CASTLRGTLNTEAFF.

The CDR3 loop reads CASSQGGTSYEQYF. This sequence joins TRBV28 and TRBJ2-7; TCRdb's D gene call, TRBD1, goes unchecked for lack of DNA. Per the germline V gene, CDR1 is MDHEN and CDR2 is SYDVKM. The CDR3 contains 14 residues.

The CDR3 spells CASSLSPRTGESEQFF. The gene calls are TRBV7-3 and TRBJ2-1; TCRdb proposes TRBD1, but this gene call is untestable without DNA. Germline V gene sequence: CDR1 SGHTA, CDR2 FQGTGA. CDR3 length equals 16 residues.

The V gene is TRBV7-2, the J gene TRBJ2-5; the D call from TCRdb, TRBD1, cannot be confirmed without DNA. Germline-derived CDR1 and CDR2 are SGHTA and FQGNSA. The CDR3 runs to 14 residues. The CDR3 region is CASSPPTGQETQYF.

V usage is TRBV18 and J usage is TRBJ2-3. The CDR3 has 13 amino acids. The germline CDR1 and CDR2 sequences are KGHSH and LQKENI. This CDR3 reads CASSPPDTVAQYF.

V gene TRBV20-1 combines with J gene TRBJ2-3; the TRBD2 assignment by TCRdb is unverifiable without DNA. CDR1 DFQATT and CDR2 SNEGSKA come from the germline V gene (reference sequence). CDR3 length equals 16 residues. The CDR3 loop reads CSASGNGGRNTDTQYF.

The gene calls are TRBV12-3 or TRBV12-4 and TRBJ2-7; TCRdb reports TRBD1, a call that lacks DNA to check it against. The CDR3 is 15 amino acids. This CDR3 is CASSSGQGGTYEQYF.

The chain carries TRBV18 and TRBJ1-3; TCRdb's D call, TRBD1, is unchecked because there is no DNA. The CDR3 runs 15 residues. Germline V lookup: CDR1 KGHSH, CDR2 LQKENI. CDR3 amino acids: CASSRDSPAGNTIYF. Combining the CDR3 with reference TRBV18 and TRBJ1-3 gives the whole variable domain NAGVMQNPRHLVRRRGQEARLRCSPMKGHSHVYWYRQLPEEGLKFMVYLQKENIIDESGMPKERFSAEFPKEGPSILRIQQVVRGDSAAYFCASSRDSPAGNTIYFGEGSWLTVV.

This chain uses TRBV6-1 with TRBJ2-3; absent DNA, TCRdb's TRBD1 call cannot be checked. Germline CDR1 is MNHNS and CDR2 is SASEGT. The CDR3 totals 13 residues. CDR3 loop: CACGRGLQDTQYF.

The genes are TRBV6-2 or TRBV6-3 and TRBJ2-6; TCRdb calls TRBD2, which cannot be checked without DNA. The CDR3 loop spans 14 amino acids. The germline V gene encodes CDR1 MNHEY and CDR2 SVGEGT. The CDR3 is CASHSLSGANVLTF.

This chain uses TRBV5-1 with TRBJ1-1; TCRdb's D call of TRBD1 is untestable without DNA. This CDR3 has 12 residues. CDR1 and CDR2 from the germline V gene are SGHRS and YFSETQ. The CDR3 loop reads CASRDPGTEAFF.

The rearrangement links TRBV4-2 to TRBJ2-3; there is no DNA to check the TCRdb D call of TRBD1. The CDR3 runs 15 residues. Per germline, CDR1 LGHNA and CDR2 YNFKEQ. The CDR3 spells CASSQGGESTDTQYF.

The chain employs TRBV6-1 and TRBJ1-4; TCRdb picks TRBD1, but there is no DNA to check that call. The CDR3 is made up of 15 amino acids. Germline V gene data show CDR1 as MNHNS and CDR2 as SASEGT. CDR3 loop: CASAEKRGLYEKLFF.

The rearrangement uses TRBV4-2 and TRBJ2-1. CDR3 length: 15 amino acids. CDR1 is LGHNA, CDR2 YNFKEQ, per germline. The CDR3 loop is CASSQENSVDNEQFF.

V gene TRBV2 combines with J gene TRBJ2-1. This CDR3 region has 14 residues. Germline CDR1 and CDR2: SNHLY and FYNNEI. The CDR3 here is CASMTVKSYNEQFF.

This chain uses TRBV5-1 with TRBJ2-5; the TRBD1 assignment by TCRdb is unverifiable without DNA. CDR1 and CDR2 (germline): SGHRS, YFSETQ. The CDR3 covers 14 residues. CDR3 sequence: CASSQGTGRETQYF. Complete variable domain (other parts from reference TRBV5-1 and TRBJ2-5): KAGVTQTPRYLIKTRGQQVTLSCSPISGHRSVSWYQQTPGQGLQFLFEYFSETQRNKGNFPGRFSGRQFSNSRSEMNVSTLELGDSALYLCASSQGTGRETQYFGPGTRLLVL.

This chain links TRBV20-1 with TRBJ1-4; TCRdb picks TRBD1, but there is no DNA to check that call. The CDR3 loop spans 12 amino acids. Germline lookup yields CDR1 DFQATT and CDR2 SNEGSKA (reference sequence). CDR3 protein: CSAPRDPRELFF.

J is TRBJ2-4 and V is TRBV28; TCRdb picks TRBD1, but there is no DNA to check that call. This CDR3 region has 17 residues. CDR1 and CDR2 (germline): MDHEN, SYDVKM. This chain's CDR3 is CASSPLETGLAKNIQYF.

This chain uses TRBV7-8 with TRBJ2-7. The CDR3 is 13 residues long. Germline loops: CDR1 SGHVS, CDR2 FQNEAQ. CDR3 sequence reads: CASSSRGTFEQYF. Together with reference TRBV7-8 and TRBJ2-7, the CDR3 gives the full variable domain: GAGVSQSPRYKVAKRGQDVALRCDPISGHVSLFWYQQALGQGPEFLTYFQNEAQLDKSGLPSDRFFAERPEGSVSTLKIQRTQQEDSAVYLCASSSRGTFEQYFGPGTRLTVT.

This chain uses TRBV15 with TRBJ1-2. The CDR3 extends over 16 amino acids. Germline V gene lookup returns CDR1 LNHNV and CDR2 YYDKDF (reference sequence). The CDR3 loop reads CATSRARRVGDYGYTF.

The CDR3 region is CASSLKGQGGTTEAFF. The chain has TRBV5-6 and TRBJ1-1; TCRdb lists TRBD1, though no DNA is available to test this call. Per the germline V gene, CDR1 is SGHDT and CDR2 is YYEEEE. The CDR3 covers 16 residues.

The V gene is TRBV5-1, the J gene TRBJ2-3; the D call of TRBD1 rests on TCRdb alone, since no DNA is present to check it. Germline CDR1 reads SGHRS; CDR2 reads YFSETQ. CDR3 size: 13 residues. The CDR3 loop reads CASSWTVTDTQYF.

The chain links TRBV6-1 to TRBJ1-5; TCRdb calls TRBD1, which cannot be checked without DNA. Per germline, CDR1 MNHNS and CDR2 SASEGT. The CDR3 has 15 amino acids. The CDR3 sequence: CASKPSGQGHQPQHF.